This is a list of T cell receptor beta chains from one sample in a study of read filtering for tumor transcriptome and immune sequencing. TCRdb called the reads again in MiXCR, with one record for every CDR3 protein. This sample carries over 45,000 distinct CDR3 sequences, 20% to 25% of them seen once, and the ten largest clones take approximately 17%. Sequences were obtained from a population of CD138-negative cells sorted from bone marrow. These receptors were taken from a donor at least 40 years old with multiple myeloma. Each CDR3 is given with its conserved first and last residue. A D gene is named only where the DNA matches it firmly. Clone size is given for some rows only: seen once, a few or many times, or a class if the clone is expanded.

CDR3: CASSYSIEQFF
DNA: TGTGCCAGCAGTTACTCGATTGAGCAGTTCTTC
J: TRBJ2-1
size: .
V: TRBV6-6
D: .

CDR3: CAISISGSQPSTDTQYF
DNA: TGTGCCATCAGCATAAGCGGGAGCCAACCTAGCACAGATACGCAGTATTTT
J: TRBJ2-3
size: .
V: TRBV10-3
D: TRBD2

CDR3: CASSPGTGISGELFF
DNA: TGCGCCAGCAGTCCCGGGACAGGGATCAGCGGGGAGCTGTTTTTT
J: TRBJ2-2
size: .
V: TRBV23-1
D: TRBD1

CDR3: CASSLGAVLEAFF
DNA: TGTGCCAGCAGCTTAGGGGCGGTTCTTGAAGCTTTCTTT
J: TRBJ1-1
size: many
V: TRBV11-2
D: .

CDR3: CASSPLMGAGQPQHF
DNA: TGTGCCAGCAGCCCCCTTATGGGGGCGGGTCAGCCCCAGCATTTT
J: TRBJ1-5
size: few
V: TRBV3-1
D: .

CDR3: CASARREGQPQHF
DNA: TGTGCCAGCGCTCGCAGGGAAGGTCAGCCCCAGCATTTT
J: TRBJ1-5
size: few
V: TRBV27
D: .

CDR3: CASGNRGDGNQPQHF
DNA: TGTGCCTCTGGTAACAGGGGGGACGGCAATCAGCCCCAGCATTTT
J: TRBJ1-5
size: many
V: TRBV19
D: TRBD1

CDR3: CSVTIGQGYNEQFF
DNA: TGCAGCGTTACTATAGGGCAGGGATACAATGAGCAGTTCTTC
J: TRBJ2-1
size: many
V: TRBV29-1
D: .

CDR3: CASSPTGSRSTEAFF
DNA: TGTGCCAGCTCACCGACAGGGTCGAGGAGCACTGAAGCTTTCTTT
J: TRBJ1-1
size: .
V: TRBV18
D: TRBD1

CDR3: CASQSTPQETQYF
DNA: TGTGCCAGCCAATCGACGCCACAAGAGACCCAGTACTTC
J: TRBJ2-5
size: many
V: TRBV9
D: .

CDR3: CASSEAGGPYEQYF
DNA: TGTGCCAGCAGTGAAGCGGGCGGGCCCTACGAGCAGTACTTC
J: TRBJ2-7
size: many
V: TRBV6-1
D: .

CDR3: CASSYSPRTRGSYEQYF
DNA: TGTGCCAGCAGCTATTCCCCCCGGACTAGAGGGTCCTACGAGCAGTACTTC
J: TRBJ2-7
size: .
V: TRBV9
D: TRBD2

CDR3: CSAEGPNQPQHF
DNA: TGCAGTGCTGAAGGACCTAATCAGCCCCAGCATTTT
J: TRBJ1-5
size: .
V: TRBV20-1
D: .

CDR3: CSARGQGHNIQYF
DNA: TGCAGTGCTAGAGGACAGGGTCATAACATTCAGTACTTC
J: TRBJ2-4
size: many
V: TRBV20-1
D: TRBD1

CDR3: CASSGNGLAGYTDTQYF
DNA: TGTGCCAGCAGCGGGAACGGACTAGCGGGGTACACAGATACGCAGTATTTT
J: TRBJ2-3
size: few
V: TRBV13
D: TRBD2

CDR3: CASSHKLTGSGEKLFF
DNA: TGTGCCAGCAGCCACAAACTGACAGGGTCCGGGGAAAAACTGTTTTTT
J: TRBJ1-4
size: many
V: TRBV14
D: TRBD1

CDR3: CASSMGLGPLRDEQFF
DNA: TGTGCCAGTAGTATGGGGCTAGGTCCGCTTAGGGATGAGCAGTTCTTC
J: TRBJ2-1
size: many
V: TRBV19
D: .

CDR3: CASGGSSYEQYF
DNA: TGTGCCAGCGGGGGCAGCTCCTACGAGCAGTACTTC
J: TRBJ2-7
size: many
V: TRBV28
D: .

CDR3: CASRGFGGNTEAFF
DNA: TGTGCCAGCAGGGGTTTCGGGGGGAACACTGAAGCTTTCTTT
J: TRBJ1-1
size: few
V: TRBV28
D: .

CDR3: CASSVAEGLAIVYNEQFF
DNA: TGTGCCAGCAGCGTAGCGGAAGGACTAGCGATTGTCTACAATGAGCAGTTCTTC
J: TRBJ2-1
size: many
V: TRBV9
D: TRBD2

CDR3: CASSPTGGTGELFF
DNA: TGTGCCAGCAGCCCGACAGGCGGCACCGGGGAGCTGTTTTTT
J: TRBJ2-2
size: few
V: TRBV11-3
D: .

CDR3: CSVESFGEQFF
DNA: TGCAGCGTTGAAAGTTTTGGTGAGCAGTTCTTC
J: TRBJ2-1
size: many
V: TRBV29-1
D: .

CDR3: CSAREGHRGAYNEQFF
DNA: TGCAGTGCTAGAGAGGGGCACAGGGGAGCTTACAATGAGCAGTTCTTC
J: TRBJ2-1
size: few
V: TRBV20-1
D: TRBD1

CDR3: CASSASGTLNTGELFF
DNA: TGTGCCAGCAGTGCCTCTGGCACCTTGAACACCGGGGAGCTGTTTTTT
J: TRBJ2-2
size: many
V: TRBV2
D: .

CDR3: CASSQLIARSTEAFF
DNA: TGTGCCAGCAGCCAATTGATAGCGAGGTCCACTGAAGCTTTCTTT
J: TRBJ1-1
size: .
V: TRBV3-1
D: .

CDR3: CASSSRTSGFSYNEQFF
DNA: TGTGCCAGCAGTTCACGGACTAGCGGCTTCTCCTACAATGAGCAGTTCTTC
J: TRBJ2-1
size: medium-sized
V: TRBV27
D: TRBD2

CDR3: CASSPSTGGINQPQHF
DNA: TGTGCCAGCAGTCCATCAACAGGGGGCATCAATCAGCCCCAGCATTTT
J: TRBJ1-5
size: few
V: TRBV28
D: TRBD1

CDR3: CASSLPTSGGGFNNEQFF
DNA: TGTGCCAGCAGCTTGCCGACTAGCGGGGGGGGATTTAACAATGAGCAGTTCTTC
J: TRBJ2-1
size: many
V: TRBV7-9
D: TRBD2

CDR3: CASRRLAGDNEQFF
DNA: TGTGCCAGTAGGCGACTAGCGGGGGACAATGAGCAGTTCTTC
J: TRBJ2-1
size: .
V: TRBV19
D: TRBD2

CDR3: CASSPSEWGTQYF
DNA: TGTGCCAGCAGCCCGAGCGAGTGGGGGACCCAGTACTTC
J: TRBJ2-5
size: many
V: TRBV7-9
D: .

CDR3: CATSRTRAPDTQYF
DNA: TGTGCCACCAGCAGGACTAGAGCTCCAGATACGCAGTATTTT
J: TRBJ2-3
size: many
V: TRBV15
D: .

CDR3: CASSPGQGPTTDTQYF
DNA: TGTGCCAGCAGCCCTGGACAGGGCCCCACCACAGATACGCAGTATTTT
J: TRBJ2-3
size: many
V: TRBV9
D: TRBD1

CDR3: CASSGYGTSGGYNEQFF
DNA: TGTGCCAGTAGTGGGTACGGGACTAGCGGGGGGTACAATGAGCAGTTCTTC
J: TRBJ2-1
size: few
V: TRBV19
D: TRBD2

CDR3: CASSLGEGGGSPLHF
DNA: TGTGCCAGCAGCTTAGGGGAAGGGGGCGGTTCACCCCTCCACTTT
J: TRBJ1-6
size: many
V: TRBV7-6
D: TRBD1

CDR3: CASSSFSPLHF
DNA: TGTGCCAGCAGTTCGTTTTCACCCCTCCACTTT
J: TRBJ1-6
size: many
V: TRBV2
D: .

CDR3: CACSGNQPQHF
DNA: TGTGCCTGCAGTGGCAATCAGCCCCAGCATTTT
J: TRBJ1-5
size: few
V: TRBV28
D: .

CDR3: CASSLYGGPNQPQHF
DNA: TGTGCCAGCAGTTTATATGGGGGACCCAATCAGCCCCAGCATTTT
J: TRBJ1-5
size: many
V: TRBV27
D: .

CDR3: CASSYSRVNSRNTGELFF
DNA: TGTGCCAGCAGTTACTCGAGGGTAAACAGTCGGAACACCGGGGAGCTGTTTTTT
J: TRBJ2-2
size: many
V: TRBV6-8
D: .

CDR3: CASRAPGTLDEQFF
DNA: TGTGCCAGCAGAGCTCCCGGGACTTTGGATGAGCAGTTCTTC
J: TRBJ2-1
size: many
V: TRBV6-1
D: .

CDR3: CASSPQSGGRNEQFF
DNA: TGTGCCAGCTCACCTCAGAGCGGGGGACGGAATGAGCAGTTCTTC
J: TRBJ2-1
size: many
V: TRBV18
D: TRBD2

CDR3: CASSQEGTGVYEQYF
DNA: TGTGCCAGCAGCCAAGAAGGGACAGGGGTCTACGAGCAGTACTTC
J: TRBJ2-7
size: few
V: TRBV3-1
D: TRBD1

CDR3: CSVGSPSSVRLDEQFF
DNA: TGCAGCGTTGGGTCCCCCTCCAGCGTACGACTCGATGAGCAGTTCTTC
J: TRBJ2-1
size: .
V: TRBV29-1
D: .

CDR3: CSAPGQGKQYF
DNA: TGCAGTGCTCCGGGACAGGGAAAGCAGTACTTC
J: TRBJ2-7
size: many
V: TRBV20-1
D: TRBD1

CDR3: CASSQNVGTSGNTIYF
DNA: TGTGCCAGCAGCCAGAACGTAGGGACCTCTGGAAACACCATATATTTT
J: TRBJ1-3
size: .
V: TRBV4-2
D: .

CDR3: CSVEETNYYGYTF
DNA: TGCAGCGTTGAAGAAACCAACTACTATGGCTACACCTTC
J: TRBJ1-2
size: few
V: TRBV29-1
D: .

CDR3: CSASRLAVKSYEQYF
DNA: TGCAGTGCTAGCAGACTAGCGGTAAAGTCCTACGAGCAGTACTTC
J: TRBJ2-7
size: .
V: TRBV20-1
D: TRBD2

CDR3: CATSRGSGGTDTQYF
DNA: TGTGCCACCAGCAGAGGTTCGGGTGGCACAGATACGCAGTATTTT
J: TRBJ2-3
size: many
V: TRBV15
D: .

CDR3: CASSLAGHYEQYF
DNA: TGTGCCAGCAGCTTAGCGGGGCACTACGAGCAGTACTTC
J: TRBJ2-7
size: few
V: TRBV7-9
D: .

CDR3: CASSLGSPLHF
DNA: TGTGCCAGCAGCTTGGGTTCACCCCTCCACTTT
J: TRBJ1-6
size: many
V: TRBV7-9
D: .

CDR3: CSASGLAGSTYNEQFF
DNA: TGCAGTGCTAGTGGACTAGCGGGGAGTACCTACAATGAGCAGTTCTTC
J: TRBJ2-1
size: many
V: TRBV20-1
D: TRBD2

CDR3: CASSGLAGEGEQYF
DNA: TGTGCCAGCAGCGGACTAGCGGGAGAAGGGGAGCAGTACTTC
J: TRBJ2-7
size: .
V: TRBV7-2
D: TRBD2